This T cell receptor beta chain was sequenced during a study of cytomegalovirus exposure and HLA in healthy donors (dated by TCRdb to about 2017). Broadly, across the study: An earlier analysis of roughly 570 of the donors reported 250 to 350 Gb of sequence data and roughly 120 million unique TCR beta sequences obtained from 180 million or so T cells. Every discovery cohort repertoire had been produced on one sequencing platform. Typing coverage varied by locus: roughly 620-640 donors for A, B, C, DRB1 and DQB1; 522 for DQA1; 606 for DPA1; roughly 450 for DPB1. An earlier analysis of 450 to 750 of the donors used high-throughput TCR beta sequencing to judge whether each TCR beta V gene segment behaved as functional or pseudogenic. Genome-wide SNP genotypes for about 55% of the roughly 670 donors were used in a later genetic analysis, which treated that subset as a discovery cohort. High-throughput TCR immunosequencing, statistical association of individual TCRs with disease status, and machine learning were combined to predict cytomegalovirus infection status. An early release covering roughly 600 HLA-typed donors comprised about 310 gigabases of sequencing data and 85 million or so unique TCR sequences. Class I and class II HLA loci were covered by the typing at four-digit resolution. Across about 380 genotyped donors of the cohort, an average of approximately 200,000 unique TCR beta nucleotide sequences per donor were sequenced, and roughly a sixth of those sequences were non-productive. A later analysis re-analyzed previously published TCR beta repertoires from several hundred donors and added high-resolution HLA genotyping to study TCR occurrence patterns. Because of strong linkage in the cohort, 5 or 6 DR-DQ haplotypes were treated as single units for association and clustering. The study profiled the T cell repertoires of under 850 subjects by immunosequencing and related them to cytomegalovirus serostatus. In addition to the first cohort of approximately 650 subjects, a separate validation cohort of around 110 different subjects was used. The genetic ancestry cluster associated with self-reported Caucasian donors included 70% to 85% of the roughly 400 genotyped donors. The study aimed to test whether signatures of past pathogen exposure could be identified by cataloging public T cell receptors. Rather than drawing on any new phenotypic data, the later analysis identified candidate immune exposures from TCR beta sequences and the way those sequences occurred across donors. Donor age, sex, ethnicity and CMV serostatus were collected together with the repertoire data.

The cohort comprised 666 healthy bone marrow donors. At the time of sampling, all cohort members were nominally healthy, though unrecorded immune exposures were likely present. The donor was CMV seronegative and was included in the group of a few hundred seronegative cohort members. Every donor gave a peripheral blood sample, and the peripheral blood mononuclear cells from that sample were used for TCR beta sequencing. The Qiagen DNeasy Blood Extraction Kit was used to extract genomic DNA from the blood cell samples. With regard to this clone: Its antigen remains unidentified. Base quality data are lacking; no much larger clone is found one base away.

Trimming removed 1 base from V and 3 bases from J, leaving 12 bases between the germline ends. From cysteine to phenylalanine, the CDR3 is 15 amino acids long. Only the CDR3 DNA stays, 45 bases, in frame from base 1. The germline V gene (reference sequence) yields SEHNR for CDR1 and FQNEAQ for CDR2. To prepare the library, the immunoSEQ multiplex PCR assay was applied. For the multiplex PCR, a mixture combining 60 forward primers for TCR Vbeta segments and 13 reverse primers for TCR Jbeta segments was used. Amplification of the CDR3 region of rearranged TCR beta genes was performed with a multiplex PCR assay on genomic DNA. On the Illumina HiSeq System, the amplified TCR beta libraries were sequenced as 87-base-pair reads. The original pipeline was this. A later analysis tallied roughly 76 million unique TCR beta chains across the approximately 670 repertoires, and approximately 11 million of those chains were shared by two or more donors. A nearest-neighbor algorithm error-corrected the raw reads and collapsed the reads into unique sequences, merging closely related sequences to remove PCR and sequencing errors. CDR3 sequences were aligned to IMGT reference sequences to assign V, D and J gene segments. For a sequence to be retained, a match of at least six nucleotides was required to both a V gene segment and a J gene segment. Rearrangements were classified as productive when the CDR3 lacked stop codons and remained in frame with V and J, and all other rearrangements were classified as non-productive. Following IMGT convention, CDR3 was defined as the stretch from the second conserved V-encoded cysteine up to the conserved J-encoded phenylalanine. The earlier analysis of around 640 of the donors excluded sequences that lacked an unambiguous match to a single V gene segment. In an earlier analysis of about 590 of the donors, a V segment was called functional when productive rearrangements were above 56.7%, and segregating when the standard deviation between donors exceeded 5%. To diagnose cytomegalovirus status from the catalog of TCR beta chain sequences, a statistical classification framework was built. In a later analysis, V and J genes were assigned by comparing TCR nucleotide sequences against IMGT/GENE-DB human TR gene sequences. Using the TCRdist pipeline, a later analysis assigned CDR3 sequences along with most-parsimonious VDJ recombination scenarios. In a later analysis, each TCR beta chain was defined by its CDR3 amino acid sequence together with its V-gene family, and reads without a unique V-gene family were excluded. As a way to deal with suspected cross-contamination and a sequencing artifact, a later analysis dropped 450 to 600 nucleotide sequences that were highly shared and had low generation probability. In a later analysis, a clonal expansion index for each public chain was calculated from normalized within-repertoire ranks of inferred template counts. Generation probabilities in a later analysis came from a VDJ recombination model fitted to out-of-frame rearrangements, and those results were checked against IGoR. In a later analysis, TCR-TCR, TCR-HLA and TCR-CMV co-occurrence was scored with hypergeometric tests, and a repertoire-size bias correction was applied to TCR pairs. False discovery rates were estimated in a later analysis by permuting HLA or CMV assignments 20 times. In a later analysis, co-occurring TCRs were grouped using DBSCAN, with TCRdist sequence similarity added in when clustering inside HLA-allele-positive subsets. Co-occurrence clustering excluded repertoires with fewer than 30,000 or more than 120,000 public chains, plus five with anomalous nucleotide sharing. TCRdb retrieved this table from immuneACCESS and kept in-frame rearrangements only. Not all clones are present; in checked studies, unresolved V genes account for under half, and no reason is known for the remainder. Clone size and V and J calls were adopted from that table, with D and trimming inferred from the DNA. For this sample there are fewer than 250,000 clones; more than 80% appear just once. The ten most abundant clones make up about 3% of the sample.

What the study reported, not specific to this receptor: It was suggested by the authors that the approach could potentially be generalized to other disease states and immunological phenotypes. Specific HLA alleles were associated with 15,000 to 20,000 TCR beta sequences at a false discovery rate of 0.05 in a later analysis. Immune exposure information for the cohort was limited to CMV serostatus. While some public TCRs were present in many individuals, most TCR sequences turned up only very rarely across donors. A later analysis found that TCR association rates varied across HLA loci, with DRB1 alleles showing the most associated TCRs and HLA-C alleles the fewest. Some IMGT-functional V segments, including TRBV6-2 and TRBV6-3, could not be told apart with the 87-base-pair reads, so those segments were excluded. Compared with equally common non-associated chains, HLA-associated TCR beta chains in a later analysis were more clonally expanded and had lower generation probabilities. Sequencing depth was assumed to be roughly uniform across donors in the presence/absence analyses, though that assumption may not hold. A later genetic analysis reported fewer N-insertions in productive TCRs among donors in an Asian-associated ancestry cluster than the roughly 690-donor mean. In this cohort, only TCR beta chains were sequenced, and detectable features were limited by the absence of alpha or paired-chain data. In a later analysis, several top co-occurrence clusters were reported to appear linked to parvovirus B19, influenza, CMV and Epstein-Barr virus. Correlated functional status among segregating V segments might be attributable to linkage disequilibrium, but an unknown experimental factor could not be ruled out. A further reported finding was that TCR beta sequences accurately predicted the HLA-A and HLA-B alleles for most subjects in the first cohort. According to a later analysis, most CMV-associated TCR beta chains appeared to be HLA-restricted, and the HLA associations seemed to be driven largely by CMV exposure. A cluster of highly shared sequence variants was judged likely to represent a technical artifact of the sequencing pipeline. V-gene and J-gene trimming of TCR beta chains was associated with a missense DCLRE1C variant in a later genetic analysis, and the association was replicated in an independent cohort. The study gave a list of 150 to 200 TCR beta chains associated with cytomegalovirus. Because some donors lacked HLA typing at each locus, the association tests relied only on the typed subset. Three of the identified cytomegalovirus-associated TCR beta chains were confirmed in vitro to be specific for cytomegalovirus antigens. When HLA alleles, especially DR and DQ, strongly co-occurred, attributing TCR associations to individual alleles was difficult. The classifier was reported to diagnose cytomegalovirus status with high specificity and sensitivity in both the original and validation cohorts. Some 15 rarely observed V segments, including chromosome 9 orphons, were excluded from the earlier analysis of approximately 500 of the donors because counts were too low. In an earlier analysis of about 540 of the donors, most TCR beta V segments were observed in productive rearrangements about 90% or about 30% of the time, broadly matching IMGT annotations.

The chain couples TRBV7-9 to TRBJ1-1, with a weak D call of TRBD1 (6 bases match). The source of this sequence is a man younger than 40 in good health and CMV-seronegative. The sequenced material came from PBMCs. The CDR3 protein: CASSLGGQAYTEAFF. The DNA sequence follows: TGTGCCAGCAGCTTAGGGGGGCAGGCCTACACTGAAGCTTTCTTT.